Listed below are T cell receptor beta chains from one sample, sequenced in a study of CD8+ T cells in alopecia areata. Here immunoSEQ multiplex PCR was the method, and the copy in TCRdb shows in-frame clones only, minus some. The sample has around 100,000 clones, roughly 55% seen once; the top ten hold 12%. Specimen: CD8+ T cells sorted from blood, collected at week 24, from a patient treated with tofacitinib. These receptors originate from a human donor with alopecia areata. Both conserved end residues are part of each CDR3. A D gene is named only where the DNA matches it firmly. Rows give clone size only sometimes, using once, few, many, or a class for an expanded clone.

abundance,j_gene,v_gene,len,d_gene,CDR3nt,CDR3aa
.,TRBJ2-1,TRBV10-2,15,TRBD2,TGCGCCAGCAGTGTAGCCAGCGGGGGGGTACCTGAGCAGTTCTTC,CASSVASGGVPEQFF
.,TRBJ1-2,TRBV9,14,.,TGTGCCAGCAGCGTAACAGAAGGCATCTATGGCTACACCTTC,CASSVTEGIYGYTF
.,TRBJ2-7,TRBV6-1,15,TRBD1,TGTGCCAGCAGTCGATCCCCGGACAGGGGCTACGAGCAGTACTTC,CASSRSPDRGYEQYF
.,TRBJ2-7,TRBV4-1,16,.,TGCGCCAGCAGCCCAGGTCGGTACTGGAGCTCCTACGAGCAGTACTTC,CASSPGRYWSSYEQYF
once,TRBJ2-7,TRBV7-2,16,TRBD2,TGTGCCAGCAGCTACCGACTGACTAGCGGGGGTTACGAGCAGTACTTC,CASSYRLTSGGYEQYF
.,TRBJ1-2,TRBV6-5,15,TRBD1,TGTGCCAGCAGTTACGGGACAGGGGGCTACTATGGCTACACCTTC,CASSYGTGGYYGYTF
.,TRBJ2-1,TRBV30,14,.,TGTGCCTGGAGTGTAGCTGGCTCCTACAATGAGCAGTTCTTC,CAWSVAGSYNEQFF
.,TRBJ2-5,TRBV7-6,13,.,TGTGCCAGCAGCCTCACACACCAAGAGACCCAGTACTTC,CASSLTHQETQYF
.,TRBJ2-1,TRBV6-5,15,TRBD2,TGTGCCAGCAAGTTATTAGCGGGGGGCTACAATGAGCAGTTCTTC,CASKLLAGGYNEQFF
.,TRBJ2-2,TRBV2,13,.,TGTGCCAGCATCGACGGTCACACCGGGGAGCTGTTTTTT,CASIDGHTGELFF
medium-sized,TRBJ2-1,TRBV4-1,14,.,TGCGCCAGCAGTGACGGACTATCCTACAATGAGCAGTTCTTC,CASSDGLSYNEQFF
few,TRBJ2-7,TRBV15,15,TRBD1,TGTGCCACCAGCAGAGATGGTAGGGGGCTTTACGAGCAGTACTTC,CATSRDGRGLYEQYF
.,TRBJ2-5,TRBV4-3,18,TRBD2,TGCGCCAGCAGCCAGACGAAGGGACCTAGCGGGGGAGAAGAGACCCAGTACTTC,CASSQTKGPSGGEETQYF
few,TRBJ2-2,TRBV11-2,15,.,TGTGCCAGCAGCTTAGTCAAGGGGAACACCGGGGAGCTGTTTTTT,CASSLVKGNTGELFF
.,TRBJ2-1,TRBV18,14,.,TGTGCCAGCTCACCACCTCGGACTGTAAATGAGCAGTTCTTC,CASSPPRTVNEQFF
.,TRBJ2-5,TRBV7-9,15,.,TGTGCCAGCAGCTTAGTACAGGGAGCTTTGGAGACCCAGTACTTC,CASSLVQGALETQYF
.,TRBJ1-1,TRBV15,16,TRBD1,TGTGCCACCAGCAGTTTCCCGGGACAGGGATTCACTGAAGCTTTCTTT,CATSSFPGQGFTEAFF
.,TRBJ2-5,TRBV10-3,12,.,TGTGCCATCAGGGGAAGGGAAGAGACCCAGTACTTC,CAIRGREETQYF
.,TRBJ2-7,TRBV5-6,14,.,TGTGCCAGCAGCTTGCGCGACAGGCACTACGAGCAGTACTTC,CASSLRDRHYEQYF
few,TRBJ2-3,TRBV9,12,.,TGTGCCAGCAGCGCCAACACAGATACGCAGTATTTT,CASSANTDTQYF
.,TRBJ2-7,TRBV27,12,.,TGTGCCAGCAGTTTAAATGGGGACGAGCAGTACTTC,CASSLNGDEQYF
few,TRBJ2-3,TRBV7-8,15,.,TGTGCCAGCAGCTTGGGGGTACCTAGCACAGATACGCAGTATTTT,CASSLGVPSTDTQYF
few,TRBJ2-7,TRBV30,15,TRBD2,TGTGCCTGGAGTGACACTAGCGGGGGGCTCTACGAGCAGTACTTC,CAWSDTSGGLYEQYF
.,TRBJ1-2,TRBV12-5,11,.,TGTGCTAGTGGTTCCCAGCCTGGCTACACCTTC,CASGSQPGYTF
.,TRBJ2-2,TRBV6-5,16,.,TGTGCCAGCAGTTACTTCCGGGGCTCGGGCACCGGGGAGCTGTTTTTT,CASSYFRGSGTGELFF
.,TRBJ1-5,TRBV30,16,TRBD1,TGTGCCTGGAGTACAGACAGGGGACCCTTGGGTCAGCCCCAGCATTTT,CAWSTDRGPLGQPQHF
few,TRBJ2-5,TRBV19,14,TRBD2,TGTGCCAGTAGTGTAGCGGGGGATCAAGAGACCCAGTACTTC,CASSVAGDQETQYF
.,TRBJ2-3,TRBV2,14,.,TGTGCCAGCAGTTTGGCGGCGGCAAGGGATACGCAGTATTTT,CASSLAAARDTQYF
.,TRBJ1-1,TRBV30,12,.,TGTGCCTTGGTACACGTTGGCACTGAAGCTTTCTTT,CALVHVGTEAFF
.,TRBJ1-5,TRBV19,15,.,TGTGCCAGTAGTATGACAGGCTATAGCAATCAGCCCCAGCATTTT,CASSMTGYSNQPQHF
.,TRBJ1-2,TRBV6-5,13,.,TGTGCCAGCAGACAGGACCGTAACTATGGCTACACCTTC,CASRQDRNYGYTF
.,TRBJ1-2,TRBV9,12,.,TGTGCCAGCCGGAGGGGGGGGCAAGGCTACACCTTC,CASRRGGQGYTF
few,TRBJ1-4,TRBV4-3,17,.,TGCGCCAGCAGCCAAGGGTCAGGGTGGTCAGCTAATGAAAAACTGTTTTTT,CASSQGSGWSANEKLFF
.,TRBJ2-5,TRBV7-9,14,.,TGTGCCAGCAGCCTAACCCGATCGGGGGAGACCCAGTACTTC,CASSLTRSGETQYF
few,TRBJ2-7,TRBV5-6,14,.,TGTGCCAGCAGCGCCCCGGGACGGTCCTACGAGCAGTACTTC,CASSAPGRSYEQYF
.,TRBJ1-5,TRBV9,13,.,TGTGCCAGCAGCCCGGGGAATAATCAGCCCCAGCATTTT,CASSPGNNQPQHF
.,TRBJ2-3,TRBV6-5,13,.,TGTGCCAGCAGACCCACAGAATCAGATACGCAGTATTTT,CASRPTESDTQYF
few,TRBJ1-6,TRBV4-1,17,.,TGCGCCAGCAGCCAAGATCTCCCCATCGTGGATTCTTCACCCCTCCACTTT,CASSQDLPIVDSSPLHF
.,TRBJ2-7,TRBV27,14,.,TGTGCCAGCAGTTTAAGGGACAACTCCTACGAGCAGTACTTC,CASSLRDNSYEQYF
few,TRBJ1-1,TRBV7-9,12,.,TGTGCCAGCAGCTTAGGGAGCCCTGAAGCTTTCTTT,CASSLGSPEAFF
.,TRBJ2-7,TRBV7-2,16,TRBD2,TGTGCCAGCAGCCTAGACTCCACGGGGGGGCGGTACGAGCAGTACTTC,CASSLDSTGGRYEQYF
.,TRBJ2-2,TRBV19,15,TRBD2,TGTGCCAGTAGCTTTGCGGGGGGCAACACCGGGGAGCTGTTTTTT,CASSFAGGNTGELFF
.,TRBJ2-7,TRBV25-1,16,TRBD1,TGTGCCAGCAGTGAACCAAGGGGACAGAAAATGATGAAGCAGTACTTC,CASSEPRGQKMMKQYF
.,TRBJ2-7,TRBV5-1,12,.,TGCGCCAGCAGCTTCCGATCCTACGAGCAGTACTTC,CASSFRSYEQYF
.,TRBJ2-1,TRBV19,15,TRBD2,TGTGCCAGTACGACTGTAGCGGGTTCCTACAATGAGCAGTTCTTC,CASTTVAGSYNEQFF